The clone carrying this TCR beta chain was observed a handful of times. The antigen remains unidentified. This entry is derived from a study of cytomegalovirus exposure and HLA in healthy donors. Study-level results: A reported reduction in N-insertions relative to the 666-donor mean was seen in an Asian-associated ancestry cluster in a later analysis. Associated with HLA alleles at 0.05 false discovery rate in a later analysis were over 15,000 TCR beta sequences. In a later analysis, V- and J-gene trimming of beta chains associated with a DCLRE1C missense variant, replicated independently.

V dropped 4 bases and J dropped 1; count of bases not matched to a gene: 4. Germline V CDR1 and CDR2: SGHDT, YYEEEE. This CDR3 has 14 residues. Both 60 Vbeta primers and 13 Jbeta primers went into the PCR. The repertoire was sequenced with immunoSEQ multiplex PCR; TCRdb's copy has only in-frame clones and lacks some. This table holds under 140,000 clones, about three quarters found once. V and J are TRBV5-6 and TRBJ1-1; TRBD1 aligns across 7 bases. This sequence was found in a woman aged 55-70 years in good health and CMV-seropositive. Material: PBMCs. In nucleotides, the CDR3 is TGTGCCAGCAGCCCCGGGACAGAGAACACTGAAGCTTTCTTT. Amino acid sequence: CASSPGTENTEAFF.